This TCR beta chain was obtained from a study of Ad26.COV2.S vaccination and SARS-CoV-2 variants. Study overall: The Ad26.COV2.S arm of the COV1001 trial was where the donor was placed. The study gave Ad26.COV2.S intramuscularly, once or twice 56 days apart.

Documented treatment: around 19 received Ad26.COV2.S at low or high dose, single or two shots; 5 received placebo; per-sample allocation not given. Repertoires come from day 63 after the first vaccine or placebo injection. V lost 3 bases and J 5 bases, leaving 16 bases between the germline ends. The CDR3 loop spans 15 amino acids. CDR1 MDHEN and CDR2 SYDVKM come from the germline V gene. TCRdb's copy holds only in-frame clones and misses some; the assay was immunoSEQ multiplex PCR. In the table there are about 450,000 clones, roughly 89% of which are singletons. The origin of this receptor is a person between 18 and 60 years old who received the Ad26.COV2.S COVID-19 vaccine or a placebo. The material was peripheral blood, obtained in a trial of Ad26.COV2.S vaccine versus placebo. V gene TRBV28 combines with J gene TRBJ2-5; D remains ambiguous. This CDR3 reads CASSFPDHRGETQYF. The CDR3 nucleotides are TGTGCCAGCAGTTTCCCGGACCACCGTGGGGAGACCCAGTACTTC.